This T cell receptor (beta chain) was sequenced in a study of a mutant IDH1 vaccine in newly diagnosed glioma (dated by TCRdb to the early 2020s). At the level of the whole study: Across visits V03 through V10, patients got a total of eight vaccinations, given in weeks 1, 3, 5, 7, 11, 15, 19 and 23. Vaccination started 4-6 weeks after radiotherapy alone, or was given together with temozolomide cycles in the groups whose treatment included chemotherapy. The approximately 29 treated patients were roughly 60% male and 37.5% female, with a mean age of roughly 40 years. Prior to enrollment, standard therapy consisting of radiotherapy alone, temozolomide alone, or radiochemotherapy with temozolomide had been administered to patients, with the combination being received by most patients. Peripheral blood was drawn at six visits: V03 (baseline), V05, V07, V10, V12 and V13. For exploratory analyses, longitudinal TCRB deep sequencing was carried out in around 24 treated patients wherever samples were available. Results and caveats for the whole study, not just this receptor: According to the authors, sample limitations meant that analyses of patient blood samples could not be reproduced. No apparent relationship was observed between pseudoprogression and alterations in the top peripheral T cell clonotypes detected by TCRB sequencing. Across multiple MHC alleles, vaccine-induced immune responses were seen in more than 90% of patients. PBMC samples for TCRB deep sequencing were selected based on availability.

Cut back by 1 base and 0 bases, the V and J ends lie 10 bases apart. For CDR1 and CDR2, the germline V gene lists SGHTA and FQGNSA. The CDR3 measures 16 amino acids from cysteine to phenylalanine. Of all the DNA, just the CDR3 is kept, 48 bases in frame from base 1. As concerns this clone: Its recognized antigen is unknown. No base qualities exist here, and no much larger clone lies one base off it.

The time point label on this specimen signifies: week 23, last vaccination. Each vaccine dose, consisting of 300 ug of a 20-mer mutant IDH1 peptide in Montanide, was administered subcutaneously with topical imiquimod. All donors had newly diagnosed IDH1-mutant astrocytomas of WHO grade 3 or 4 that showed loss of nuclear ATRX. The samples were drawn from NOA16, a multicentre, single-arm, open-label phase I trial in Germany that tested a mutant IDH1 peptide vaccine in humans for the first time. Genomic DNA for TCRB sequencing was extracted from EDTA blood using the DNeasy Blood and Tissue Kit. Libraries were built with the immunoSEQ multiplex PCR assay. Rearranged TCR beta chain sequences were amplified using the hsTCRB Kit according to the manufacturer's protocol. An Illumina MiSeq was used to sequence the TCRB libraries. On the authors' methods: The proprietary platform of the kit vendor was used for demultiplexing, trimming and gene mapping. Drawn from immuneACCESS, this table holds only the in-frame rearrangements with V and J called that TCRdb kept. Clones are partly lost; checked studies trace under half to an unresolved V gene and leave the rest unexplained. The DNA was the basis for D and trimming; V, J and clone size are from that table. This sample comprises tens of thousands of clones, under 90% of them detected only once. The ten largest clones represent approximately 6.2% of the sample.

The rearranged segments are TRBV7-2 and TRBJ1-3; the D gene remains uncertain. The input for sequencing was PBMCs, taken from a glioma patient whose treatment included an IDH1 peptide vaccine. The receptor's source is a man in his forties with glioma. In nucleotide form, the sequence is TGTGCCAGCAGCTTAGTTCATCCAGCCTCTGGAAACACCATATATTTT. This gives the protein CASSLVHPASGNTIYF.